This T cell receptor (beta chain) is drawn from a study of blood T cells in healthy people across ages. Study-level points and caveats: The authors considered diversity estimates from one million T cells to be underestimates.

Comment on this clonotype: Its matching antigen is unknown.

With 0 bases clipped from V and 4 bases from J, the junction kept 7 bases outside the gene matches. The CDR3 runs 17 residues. Germline-derived CDR1 and CDR2 are SGHRS and YFSETQ. Using a J-beta primer mix together with a sample-barcoded 5' primer, a second PCR was run for roughly 6 to 12 cycles. A template-switch adaptor with 12 random nucleotides tagged each cDNA molecule. TCRdb fed the 5' RACE reads into MiXCR, producing one record per CDR3 protein. The repertoire has hundreds of thousands of distinct CDR3 sequences, roughly 56% of them found once; the top ten carry roughly 26%. In terms of origin and age, donors were healthy Caucasian individuals from Russia aged roughly 6 to 95.

The sample taken for sequencing was blood. The chain carries TRBV5-1 and TRBJ2-1, with 10 bases fitting TRBD2. The clonotype originates from a man aged 40-55 years in good health. Written as DNA, the CDR3 is TGCGCCAGCAGCTTGGAGGCTAGCGGGAGTAGGTACAATGAGCAGTTCTTC. Translating it yields CASSLEASGSRYNEQFF.